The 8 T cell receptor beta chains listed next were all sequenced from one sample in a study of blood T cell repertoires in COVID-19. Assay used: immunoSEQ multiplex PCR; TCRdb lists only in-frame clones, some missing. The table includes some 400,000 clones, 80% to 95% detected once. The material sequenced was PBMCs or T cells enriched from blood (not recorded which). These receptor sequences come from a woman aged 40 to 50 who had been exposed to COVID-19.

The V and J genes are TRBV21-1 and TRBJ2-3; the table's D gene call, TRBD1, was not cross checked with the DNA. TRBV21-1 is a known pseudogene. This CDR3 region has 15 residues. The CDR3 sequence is CASGFRDRAEDTQYF. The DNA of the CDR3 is TGTGCCAGCGGCTTCCGGGACAGGGCCGAAGATACGCAGTATTTT.

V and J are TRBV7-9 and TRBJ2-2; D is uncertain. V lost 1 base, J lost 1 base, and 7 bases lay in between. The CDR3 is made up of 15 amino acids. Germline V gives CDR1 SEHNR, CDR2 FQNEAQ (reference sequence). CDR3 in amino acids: CASSLGSRNTGELFF. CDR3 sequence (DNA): TGTGCCAGCAGCTTAGGTAGCAGGAACACCGGGGAGCTGTTTTTT.

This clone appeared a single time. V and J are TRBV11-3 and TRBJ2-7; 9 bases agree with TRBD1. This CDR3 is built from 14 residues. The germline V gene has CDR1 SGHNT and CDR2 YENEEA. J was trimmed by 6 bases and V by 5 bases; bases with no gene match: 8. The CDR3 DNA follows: TGTGCCAGCAGCCCGGGACAGGGTCTGGCCGAGCAGTACTTC. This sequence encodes CASSPGQGLAEQYF. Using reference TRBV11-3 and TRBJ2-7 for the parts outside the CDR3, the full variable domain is EAGVVQSPRYKIIEKKQPVAFWCNPISGHNTLYWYLQNLGQGPELLIRYENEEAVDDSQLPKDRFSAERLKGVDSTLKIQPAELGDSAVYLCASSPGQGLAEQYFGPGTRLTVT.

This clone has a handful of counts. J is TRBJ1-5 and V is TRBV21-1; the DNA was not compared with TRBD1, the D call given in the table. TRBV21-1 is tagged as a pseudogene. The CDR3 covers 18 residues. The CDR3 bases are TGTGCCAGCTGCCTTCCGGGACAGGGGTTGGTGAGCAATCAGCCCCAGCATTTT. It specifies CASCLPGQGLVSNQPQHF.

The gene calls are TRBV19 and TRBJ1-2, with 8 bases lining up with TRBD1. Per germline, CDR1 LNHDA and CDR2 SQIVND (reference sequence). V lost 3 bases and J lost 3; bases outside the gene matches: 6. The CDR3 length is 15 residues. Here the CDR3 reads CASSMGTGRDYGYTF. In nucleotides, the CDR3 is TGTGCCAGTAGTATGGGGACAGGCCGGGACTATGGCTACACCTTC.

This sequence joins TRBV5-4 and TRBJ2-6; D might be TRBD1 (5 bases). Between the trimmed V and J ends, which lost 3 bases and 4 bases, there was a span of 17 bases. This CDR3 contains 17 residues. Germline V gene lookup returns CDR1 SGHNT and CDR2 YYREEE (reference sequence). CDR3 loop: CASSSRQGVPGANVLTF. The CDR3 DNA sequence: TGTGCCAGCAGCTCGAGACAAGGGGTTCCCGGGGCCAACGTCCTGACTTTC.

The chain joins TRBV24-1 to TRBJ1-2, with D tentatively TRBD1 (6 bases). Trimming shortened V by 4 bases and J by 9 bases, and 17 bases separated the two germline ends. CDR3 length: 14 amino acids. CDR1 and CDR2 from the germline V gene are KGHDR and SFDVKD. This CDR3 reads CATSDPGAPRSYTF. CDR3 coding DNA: TGTGCCACCAGTGACCCAGGGGCCCCGAGGAGCTACACCTTC.

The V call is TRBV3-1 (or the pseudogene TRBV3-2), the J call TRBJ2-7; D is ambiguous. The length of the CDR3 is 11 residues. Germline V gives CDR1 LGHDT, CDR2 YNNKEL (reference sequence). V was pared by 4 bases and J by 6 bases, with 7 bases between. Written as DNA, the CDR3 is TGTGCCAGCAGCCGTCTCGGCGAGCAGTACTTC. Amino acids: CASSRLGEQYF.